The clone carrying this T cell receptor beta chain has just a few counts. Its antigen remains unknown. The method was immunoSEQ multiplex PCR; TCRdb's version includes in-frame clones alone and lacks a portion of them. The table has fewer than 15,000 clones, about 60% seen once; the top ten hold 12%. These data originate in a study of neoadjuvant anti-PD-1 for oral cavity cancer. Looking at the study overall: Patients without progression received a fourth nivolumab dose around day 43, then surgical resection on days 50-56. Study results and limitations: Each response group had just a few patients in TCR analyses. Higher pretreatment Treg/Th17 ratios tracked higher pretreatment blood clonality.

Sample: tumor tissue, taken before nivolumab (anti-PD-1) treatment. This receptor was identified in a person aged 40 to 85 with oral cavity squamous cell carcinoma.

The CDR3 nucleotides are TGTGCCAGCAGCTTAATATTCGGCGCAATGGAGACCCAGTACTTC. Protein: CASSLIFGAMETQYF. The rearrangement joins TRBV7-9 to TRBJ2-5, with unresolved D. In germline, CDR1 is SEHNR, CDR2 FQNEAQ (reference sequence). CDR3 size: 15 residues. V lost 2 bases and J lost 5, with 15 bases in between.